Presented here are 29 T cell receptor beta chains from one specimen sequenced in a study of blood T cell repertoires in COVID-19 (TCRdb year 2020). The receptor library was made with the immunoSEQ multiplex PCR assay. The source is immuneACCESS, and TCRdb retained only in-frame sequences with V and J called. Part of the clones is not carried over; for the studies checked, unresolved V genes explain less than half of this, and the remainder is unexplained. Here the sample has some 210,000 clones; around nine tenths occur a single time. The ten largest clones represent 0.8% to 1% of the sample. Source material: peripheral blood. Receptors were obtained from a man aged 55 to 70 with COVID-19, enrolled during active disease.

The V call is TRBV6-4, the J call TRBJ2-1; 9 nucleotides line up with TRBD1. V dropped 6 bases and J dropped 8; count of bases not matched to a gene: 8. Germline CDR1 reads MRHNA; CDR2 reads SNTAGT. This CDR3 has 14 residues. CDR3: CASRKQGAQDEQFF. CDR3 sequence (DNA): TGTGCCAGCAGGAAACAGGGGGCTCAGGATGAGCAGTTCTTC.

This chain connects TRBV9 to TRBJ2-1, with 9 nucleotides matching TRBD1. This CDR3 has 16 amino acids. Germline CDR1 and CDR2: SGDLS and YYNGEE. Losses at the gene ends were 4 bases for V and 4 bases for J; bases not matched to a gene: 9. The CDR3 protein is CASSPKMGTGYNEQFF. The CDR3 nucleotides are TGTGCCAGCAGCCCAAAGATGGGGACAGGGTACAATGAGCAGTTCTTC. The variable domain in full, with the rest retrieved from reference TRBV9 and TRBJ2-1, is DSGVTQTPKHLITATGQRVTLRCSPRSGDLSVYWYQQSLDQGLQFLIQYYNGEERAKGNILERFSAQQFPDLHSELNLSSLELGDSALYFCASSPKMGTGYNEQFFGPGTRLTVL.

This chain links TRBV5-4 with TRBJ2-7; D call uncertain. Germline lookup yields CDR1 SGHNT and CDR2 YYREEE (reference sequence). This CDR3 comprises 14 residues. Between the trimmed V and J ends, which lost 1 base and 0 bases, there was a span of 8 bases. The CDR3: CASSLTENSYEQYF. CDR3 DNA: TGTGCCAGCAGCTTGACAGAGAACTCCTACGAGCAGTACTTC. Filled out from reference TRBV5-4 and TRBJ2-7, the complete variable domain reads ETGVTQSPTHLIKTRGQQVTLRCSSQSGHNTVSWYQQALGQGPQFIFQYYREEENGRGNFPPRFSGLQFPNYSSELNVNALELDDSALYLCASSLTENSYEQYFGPGTRLTVT.

V and J are TRBV30 and TRBJ2-1; 10 positions match TRBD2. With 7 bases clipped from V and 6 bases from J, the junction kept 12 bases outside the gene matches. The CDR3 length is 15 residues. CDR1 is GTSNPN, CDR2 SVGIG, per germline (reference sequence). This CDR3 is CASKRSSGSLNEQFF. The CDR3 DNA reads TGTGCCTCGAAGCGTTCTAGCGGGAGCCTCAATGAGCAGTTCTTC.

The CDR3 loop is CASSIRRTGELFF. CDR3 nucleotides: TGTGCCAGCAGCATCCGGAGGACCGGGGAGCTGTTTTTT. The V and J genes are TRBV21-1 and TRBJ2-2; the table's D call of TRBD2 was not tested on the DNA. TRBV21-1 is noted as a pseudogene. This CDR3 comprises 13 residues.

The J gene is TRBJ1-6, the V gene TRBV27, with 8 bases aligning to TRBD1. The length of the CDR3 is 19 residues. V lost 4 bases and J lost 0; bases outside the gene matches: 11. Germline CDR1 MNHEY, CDR2 SMNVEV (reference sequence). The CDR3 DNA reads as TGTGCCAGCAGTTCCCGCCGACAGGGGTATAGCTCCTATAATTCACCCCTCCACTTT. This translates into CASSSRRQGYSSYNSPLHF.

This clone was detected a few times. The J gene is TRBJ1-6, the V gene TRBV11-2; the D gene is possibly TRBD1 (5 bases). V was clipped by 0 bases and J by 12 bases, with 15 bases between them. Germline loops: CDR1 SGHAT, CDR2 FQNNGV. CDR3 length equals 15 residues. As DNA, the CDR3 is TGTGCCAGCAGCTTAGATGGGGGGTTCTATGGACCCCTCCACTTT. This sequence encodes CASSLDGGFYGPLHF.

This chain connects TRBV28 to TRBJ1-4; 10 bases are shared with TRBD1. CDR1 is MDHEN, CDR2 SYDVKM, per germline. This CDR3 has 16 residues. Germline trimming cut 3 bases from V and 7 bases from J; bases unmatched to any gene: 8. This CDR3 reads CASSFASGTGVEKLFF. The DNA for the CDR3 is TGTGCCAGCAGTTTTGCCTCCGGGACAGGGGTTGAAAAACTGTTTTTT.

CDR3 DNA sequence: TGTGCCAGCAGCTTGGCGGGACAGGGTTTGGGGGCCAACGTCCTGACTTTC. Amino acids: CASSLAGQGLGANVLTF. The J gene is TRBJ2-6, the V gene TRBV5-4; 9 bases line up with TRBD1. V was clipped by 0 bases and J by 4 bases; unmatched bases: 5. The germline gives CDR1 SGHNT, CDR2 YYREEE (reference sequence). The CDR3 contains 17 residues.

To note about this clone: This same CDR3 is encoded by further DNA sequences in the sample. The chain has TRBV9 and TRBJ2-6, with TRBD1 matching over 7 bases. The CDR3 is 16 residues long. Germline assignment: CDR1 SGDLS and CDR2 YYNGEE. V dropped 0 bases and J dropped 3; count of bases not matched to a gene: 3. CDR3 region: CASSVGQGSGANVLTF. The CDR3 DNA reads TGTGCCAGCAGCGTAGGACAGGGAAGTGGGGCCAACGTCCTGACTTTC.

The chain recombines TRBV4-2 with TRBJ1-1, with D possibly TRBD1 on 5 matching bases. This CDR3 has 13 residues. The V end lost 1 base, the J end lost 11 bases, and 14 bases lay between the germline ends. Looked up from germline, CDR1 is LGHNA and CDR2 is YNFKEQ. The CDR3 loop reads CASSQVATAEAFF. The CDR3 DNA sequence: TGTGCCAGCAGCCAAGTCGCGACAGCAGAGGCTTTCTTT.

The rearrangement uses TRBV3-1 (or the pseudogene TRBV3-2) and TRBJ1-1; 7 positions agree with TRBD1. Trimming cost V 5 bases and J 5 bases; bases outside gene matches: 11. Germline assignment: CDR1 LGHDT and CDR2 YNNKEL (reference sequence). CDR3 size: 15 residues. In DNA, the CDR3 is TGTGCCAGCAGCGGAACTGAGGGGGCGCGGACTGAAGCTTTCTTT. It translates to CASSGTEGARTEAFF.

About this clone: The sample carries other DNA sequences with the same CDR3. V gene TRBV5-1 combines with J gene TRBJ2-1; 13 bases fit TRBD2. V shed 2 bases and J 1 base; nucleotides not matched to a gene: 3. The length of the CDR3 is 17 residues. Germline CDR1 is SGHRS and CDR2 is YFSETQ. The DNA of the CDR3 is TGCGCCAGCAGCTTAGCGGGACTAGCGGGATCCTACAATGAGCAGTTCTTC. It is translated as CASSLAGLAGSYNEQFF.

The chain links TRBV20-1 to TRBJ2-1; D uncertain. Trimming took 4 bases from V and 10 from J, leaving 11 bases between them. CDR1 is DFQATT, CDR2 SNEGSKA, per germline (reference sequence). There are 11 residues in the CDR3. This CDR3 is CSAIRLGEQFF. In DNA form, the CDR3 reads TGCAGTGCTATAAGACTCGGGGAGCAGTTCTTC.

The rearrangement joins TRBV5-1 to TRBJ2-1, with D maybe TRBD1 (6 bases). Germline V CDR1 and CDR2: SGHRS, YFSETQ. The CDR3 has 13 amino acids. V was pared by 4 bases and J by 8 bases, with 13 bases between. The CDR3 loop is CASSLGQPDEQFF. The CDR3 DNA follows: TGCGCCAGCAGCCTAGGACAGCCCGATGAGCAGTTCTTC.

The V gene is TRBV5-1, the J gene TRBJ2-3; no reliable D call. CDR1 and CDR2 from the germline V gene are SGHRS and YFSETQ. There are 15 residues in the CDR3. Trimming removed 0 bases from V and 2 bases from J, with 10 bases in between. The CDR3 DNA sequence: TGCGCCAGCAGCTTGGGTGTAGCCCCCACAGATACGCAGTATTTT. Its protein is CASSLGVAPTDTQYF.

The chain combines TRBV2 with TRBJ1-2; the D is unclear. Germline CDR1 and CDR2: SNHLY and FYNNEI. This CDR3 comprises 18 residues. V lost 8 bases and J lost 1, with 26 bases in between. DNA of the CDR3: TGTGCCAGCGCGGCGAGGTTTATAGAACAACCGGGTAACTATGGCTACACCTTC. Translating it yields CASAARFIEQPGNYGYTF.

The rearrangement uses TRBV4-1 and TRBJ2-1; 9 nucleotides agree with TRBD1. The germline V gene encodes CDR1 MGHRA and CDR2 YSYEKL. The junction had 12 bases not matched to a gene; V was cut back by 4 bases and J by 8 bases. The length of the CDR3 is 16 residues. CDR3 sequence reads: CASSRVGTGRVDEQFF. In DNA, the CDR3 is TGCGCCAGCAGCCGTGTCGGGACAGGGAGGGTTGATGAGCAGTTCTTC.

The chain joins TRBV11-2 to TRBJ1-3; no clear D gene. This CDR3 contains 18 residues. V shed 1 base and J shed 0 bases, with 16 bases lying between them. The germline CDR1 and CDR2 sequences are SGHAT and FQNNGV. CDR3 loop: CASSLVYGGTLSGNTIYF. In nucleotides, the CDR3 is TGTGCCAGCAGCTTAGTATACGGCGGCACCCTCTCTGGAAACACCATATATTTT.

V is TRBV11-2 and J is TRBJ2-7; possibly TRBD2 for D (6 bases). CDR1 SGHAT and CDR2 FQNNGV come from the germline V gene. Trimming took 1 base from V and 3 from J, leaving 13 bases between them. The CDR3 runs 15 residues. The CDR3 protein is CASSLAAQGGYEQYF. The CDR3 DNA is TGTGCCAGCAGCTTAGCAGCGCAGGGAGGCTACGAGCAGTACTTC. Drawing the rest from reference TRBV11-2 and TRBJ2-7, the complete variable domain is EAGVAQSPRYKIIEKRQSVAFWCNPISGHATLYWYQQILGQGPKLLIQFQNNGVVDDSQLPKDRFSAERLKGVDSTLKIQPAKLEDSAVYLCASSLAAQGGYEQYFGPGTRLTVT.

The chain links TRBV7-3 to TRBJ2-1; D remains unclear. V lost 2 bases, J lost 6 bases, and 8 bases lay in between. Per the germline V gene, CDR1 is SGHTA and CDR2 is FQGTGA. The CDR3 consists of 13 residues. This CDR3 reads CASSLSVANEQFF. The CDR3 DNA reads as TGTGCCAGCAGCTTATCGGTTGCCAATGAGCAGTTCTTC.

This rearrangement joins TRBV19 to TRBJ1-5; 10 bases fit TRBD1. V was clipped by 7 bases and J by 6 bases; unmatched bases: 12. The CDR3 has 16 residues. The germline V gene encodes CDR1 LNHDA and CDR2 SQIVND (reference sequence). CDR3 amino acids: CASTTQGQGIGQPQHF. The CDR3 region has the DNA TGTGCCAGTACCACCCAGGGACAGGGGATTGGTCAGCCCCAGCATTTT.

V gene TRBV7-9 combines with J gene TRBJ1-4; TRBD1 might be the D (6 bases). Trimming left V 5 bases short and J 0 bases short, with 10 bases between. Germline V gives CDR1 SEHNR, CDR2 FQNEAQ (reference sequence). The CDR3 runs 15 residues. CDR3 nucleotide sequence: TGTGCCAGCAGCATAACAGGGTCAACTAATGAAAAACTGTTTTTT. Residues: CASSITGSTNEKLFF.

The V call is TRBV19, the J call TRBJ1-3; D may be TRBD1 (6 bases). This CDR3 is 16 amino acids long. The germline gives CDR1 LNHDA, CDR2 SQIVND (reference sequence). The germline V and J ends were trimmed by 6 bases and 0 bases, with 15 bases remaining between them. CDR3: CASRDDRHHSGNTIYF. In DNA, the CDR3 is TGTGCCAGTAGAGACGACAGGCACCACTCTGGAAACACCATATATTTT.

The chain combines TRBV5-4 with TRBJ1-2; tentatively, D is TRBD1 (6 bases). Germline CDR1 SGHNT, CDR2 YYREEE (reference sequence). The ends were cut back, 3 bases at V and 5 bases at J, with 17 bases in the middle. The CDR3 loop spans 15 amino acids. CDR3 residues: CASSSSAGGVYGYTF. In nucleotides, the CDR3 is TGTGCCAGCAGCTCGTCCGCGGGGGGCGTATATGGCTACACCTTC.

V gene TRBV6-5 combines with J gene TRBJ2-1; tentatively, D is TRBD2 (6 bases). Germline V gene sequence: CDR1 MNHEY, CDR2 SVGAGI. V dropped 6 bases and J dropped 0 bases, with 12 bases sitting between them. The CDR3 loop spans 15 amino acids. CDR3 coding DNA: TGTGCCAGCAGGGCCGGGGGATCCTCCTACAATGAGCAGTTCTTC. Translating it yields CASRAGGSSYNEQFF.

This clone showed up just once. The V and J genes are TRBV7-9 and TRBJ2-2; 10 bases agree with TRBD1. The V segment lost 5 bases and the J segment 4 bases; nucleotides outside the gene matches: 10. The V gene's germline CDR1 is SEHNR and CDR2 FQNEAQ (reference sequence). The CDR3 extends over 17 amino acids. CDR3 sequence: CASSRMTTGGRTGELFF. CDR3 in DNA: TGTGCCAGCAGCCGAATGACGACAGGGGGCCGCACCGGGGAGCTGTTTTTT.

The chain couples TRBV15 to TRBJ2-7; 10 bases align to TRBD1. Trimming at V came to 4 bases and at J to 2 bases, leaving 2 bases not matched to a gene. The CDR3 runs to 14 residues. The germline gives CDR1 LNHNV, CDR2 YYDKDF (reference sequence). The CDR3 sequence: CATSTDRGPYEQYF. The CDR3 DNA reads as TGTGCCACCAGCACCGACAGGGGGCCCTACGAGCAGTACTTC.

The chain joins TRBV19 to TRBJ2-1, with TRBD2 matching over 12 bases. The CDR3 runs 16 residues. CDR1 LNHDA and CDR2 SQIVND come from the germline V gene (reference sequence). V lost 6 bases, J lost 5 bases, and 8 bases stayed unmatched. The CDR3 DNA is TGTGCCAGTAGATCCGGGACTAGCGGGCGAGACAATGAGCAGTTCTTC. Amino acid sequence: CASRSGTSGRDNEQFF.